The 31 T cell receptor beta chains given below trace back to one sample, sequenced in a study of T cell responses to AZD1222 COVID-19 vaccine. Here immunoSEQ multiplex PCR was the method, and the copy in TCRdb shows in-frame clones only, minus some. The table shows approximately 180,000 clones, with approximately 86% occurring only once. This material consisted of peripheral blood, taken on day 0 of AZD1222 vaccination. The origin of the receptors is an adult in good health.

The V and J genes are TRBV28 and TRBJ1-2; the match to TRBD1 covers 11 bases. The V and J ends lost 4 bases and 8 bases, in that order; junction bases with no gene match: 6. The V gene's germline CDR1 is MDHEN and CDR2 SYDVKM. This CDR3 comprises 14 residues. For the CDR3, the DNA is TGTGCCAGCAGTTGGACAGGGGGCGTGAAAGGCTACACCTTC. This gives the protein CASSWTGGVKGYTF.

There are a few counts of this clone. This sequence joins TRBV11-2 and TRBJ1-5; perhaps TRBD1 as D (6 bases). The CDR3 totals 17 residues. From germline, CDR1 is SGHAT and CDR2 FQNNGV. V gave up 9 bases and J gave up 1 base, with 22 bases separating them. The CDR3 sequence is CARNGGARVVSNQPQHF. CDR3 coding DNA: TGTGCCAGGAATGGGGGGGCGCGGGTTGTGAGCAATCAGCCCCAGCATTTT.

The V and J genes are TRBV6-6 and TRBJ2-5; possible D gene TRBD2, 5 bases. Trimming pared 10 bases from V and 5 bases from J, leaving 14 bases between. The germline CDR1 and CDR2 sequences are MNHNY and SVGAGI (reference sequence). This CDR3 contains 12 residues. The DNA for the CDR3 is TGTGCCACCTCACTAGGCGCGGAGACCCAGTACTTC. Its translation: CATSLGAETQYF.

The V and J genes are TRBV15 and TRBJ2-3, with 9 positions matching TRBD2. Germline V gene lookup returns CDR1 LNHNV and CDR2 YYDKDF (reference sequence). After removal of 0 bases from V and 3 bases from J, the junction contained 10 bases not matched to a gene. CDR3 length: 18 amino acids. CDR3 sequence (DNA): TGTGCCACCAGCAGAGATTTGATGCGGGGGGGCCGAACAGATACGCAGTATTTT. Its protein product is CATSRDLMRGGRTDTQYF.

The V call is TRBV18, the J call TRBJ2-6; tentative D call: TRBD2 (5 bases). The CDR3 totals 13 residues. Germline CDR1 reads KGHSH; CDR2 reads LQKENI. Trimming shortened V by 10 bases and J by 2 bases, and 9 bases separated the two germline ends. The DNA for the CDR3 is TGTGCCACCAAGGGAGCTGGGGCCAACGTCCTGACTTTC. As protein: CATKGAGANVLTF.

The V gene is TRBV6-6, the J gene TRBJ1-1, with D uncertain. The CDR3 covers 13 residues. Germline CDR1 is MNHNY and CDR2 is SVGAGI (reference sequence). Trimming pared 6 bases from V and 4 bases from J, leaving 12 bases between. CDR3 protein: CASSRREVTEAFF. Here the CDR3 DNA reads TGTGCCAGCAGCCGCAGAGAGGTCACTGAAGCTTTCTTT.

V usage is TRBV18 and J usage is TRBJ1-5; no reliable D call. Germline assignment: CDR1 KGHSH and CDR2 LQKENI. V dropped 4 bases and J dropped 0 bases, with 4 bases sitting between them. The CDR3 loop spans 13 amino acids. CDR3 DNA sequence: TGTGCCAGCTCACTCGATAGCAATCAGCCCCAGCATTTT. It is translated as CASSLDSNQPQHF.

The chain has TRBV7-2 and TRBJ2-7, with D maybe TRBD1 (5 bases). The CDR3 length is 13 residues. With 1 base removed from V and 6 bases from J, the gap between germline ends came to 10 bases. From germline, CDR1 is SGHTA and CDR2 FQGNSA. The CDR3 nucleotides are TGTGCCAGCAGCTTAGGGACACCCATCGAGCAGTACTTC. Translation gives CASSLGTPIEQYF.

The V gene is TRBV7-2, the J gene TRBJ1-1; D is unresolved. From germline, CDR1 is SGHTA and CDR2 FQGNSA. Trimming pared 1 base from V and 5 bases from J, leaving 14 bases between. The CDR3 sequence is 15 residues long. CDR3 loop: CASSLGSGIGTEAFF. The DNA for the CDR3 is TGTGCCAGCAGCTTAGGGTCGGGGATAGGGACTGAAGCTTTCTTT.

The chain links TRBV7-8 to TRBJ2-5; D gene uncertain. Deletions cut 4 bases from V and 1 base from J, with 4 bases between. Germline V gives CDR1 SGHVS, CDR2 FQNEAQ. The CDR3 sequence is 12 residues long. Written as DNA, the CDR3 is TGTGCCAGCAGCTCGATCCAAGAGACCCAGTACTTC. Residues: CASSSIQETQYF.

The chain combines TRBV2 with TRBJ1-4; D is ambiguous. This CDR3 spans 13 amino acids. Germline V gene data show CDR1 as SNHLY and CDR2 as FYNNEI. Trimming left V 4 bases short and J 8 bases short, with 11 bases between. CDR3 sequence (DNA): TGTGCCAGCAGTGCATTTGAGCGCGAAAAACTGTTTTTT. Translated: CASSAFEREKLFF.

This rearrangement joins TRBV7-3 to TRBJ2-3; D is perhaps TRBD1 or TRBD2 (5 bases each). The CDR3 spans 14 residues. V was shortened by 6 bases and J by 1 base, with 11 bases between the two germline ends. The germline V gene encodes CDR1 SGHTA and CDR2 FQGTGA. CDR3 residues: CASSLLGGTDTQYF. DNA for the CDR3: TGTGCCAGCAGTTTACTGGGGGGCACAGATACGCAGTATTTT.

This chain links TRBV28 with TRBJ1-5; D might be TRBD1 (6 bases). Germline CDR1 MDHEN, CDR2 SYDVKM. V lost 5 bases and J 0 bases, leaving 11 bases between the germline ends. The CDR3 length is 15 residues. The CDR3 here is CASSVGHISNQPQHF. CDR3 in DNA: TGTGCCAGCAGTGTGGGACATATTAGCAATCAGCCCCAGCATTTT.

This rearrangement joins TRBV3-1 (or the pseudogene TRBV3-2) to TRBJ1-3; D uncertain. The CDR3 runs 16 residues. The germline V gene encodes CDR1 LGHDT and CDR2 YNNKEL (reference sequence). The V end was cut by 1 base, the J end by 4 bases, with 14 bases between. The CDR3 coding sequence is TGTGCCAGCAGCCAAGGGGTAGGTTCGGGAGGAAACACCATATATTTT. Residues: CASSQGVGSGGNTIYF.

As for this clone: At one of its ends the junction is not consistent with the germline gene, which may arise from a read error. The chain is built from TRBV2 and TRBJ1-1; D may be TRBD1 (5 bases). CDR1 and CDR2 (germline): SNHLY, FYNNEI. The CDR3 length is 13 residues. CDR3 loop: CASIEQANTEAFF. The CDR3 nucleotides are TGTGCCAGCATTGAACAGGCGAACACTGAAGCTTTCTTT.

This clone has just a few counts. The chain employs TRBV5-1 and TRBJ2-2; tentative D call: TRBD1 (6 bases). V was shortened by 0 bases and J by 7 bases, with 13 bases between the two germline ends. This CDR3 is 15 amino acids long. Germline values: CDR1 SGHRS, CDR2 YFSETQ. CDR3 amino acids: CASSLAAQGIGELFF. CDR3 sequence (DNA): TGCGCCAGCAGCTTGGCCGCACAGGGCATCGGGGAGCTGTTTTTT.

V gene TRBV3-1 (or the pseudogene TRBV3-2) combines with J gene TRBJ2-2; a possible D gene is TRBD1 (6 bases). The CDR3 is 15 amino acids. The V gene's germline CDR1 is LGHDT and CDR2 YNNKEL (reference sequence). V lost 4 bases, J lost 5 bases, and 14 bases lay in between. The CDR3 loop reads CASSPIIQGTGELFF. CDR3 DNA: TGTGCCAGCAGCCCTATAATACAGGGAACCGGGGAGCTGTTTTTT.

For the CDR3, the DNA is TGTGCCAGCAGCACCAACAGGGCGCTTGGAAACACCATATATTTT. Translated: CASSTNRALGNTIYF. This chain connects TRBV28 to TRBJ1-3; possible D gene TRBD1, 6 bases. The ends were cut back, 6 bases at V and 3 bases at J, with 15 bases in the middle. Germline assignment: CDR1 MDHEN and CDR2 SYDVKM. CDR3 length: 15 residues.

In its sample, this clone was seen a few times. V usage is TRBV6-6 and J usage is TRBJ1-2, with 7 bases matching TRBD1. V gave up 0 bases and J gave up 3 bases; unmatched junction bases: 7. Per the germline V gene, CDR1 is MNHNY and CDR2 is SVGAGI (reference sequence). The CDR3 runs 16 residues. The CDR3 bases are TGTGCCAGCAGTTACTCGGAAACGGGACAGTACTATGGCTACACCTTC. Protein product: CASSYSETGQYYGYTF.

The chain recombines TRBV9 with TRBJ2-2, with 15 positions matching TRBD2. Germline V lookup: CDR1 SGDLS, CDR2 YYNGEE. The CDR3 length is 19 residues. V was clipped by 7 bases and J by 5 bases; unmatched bases: 15. The CDR3 loop is CASRALPGLAGGRTGELFF. The CDR3 DNA is TGTGCCAGCCGCGCCTTGCCTGGACTAGCGGGGGGGAGAACCGGGGAGCTGTTTTTT.

This clone was observed a few times. The chain has TRBV4-2 and TRBJ2-1; tentatively, D is TRBD1 or TRBD2 (5 bases each). Germline CDR1 reads LGHNA; CDR2 reads YNFKEQ. V was trimmed by 0 bases and J by 0 bases, leaving 15 bases between them. CDR3 length: 18 amino acids. The CDR3 DNA reads TGTGCCAGCAGCCAAGATATTGACGGGGCCAGCTCCTACAATGAGCAGTTCTTC. Translation gives CASSQDIDGASSYNEQFF.

The chain joins TRBV6-5 to TRBJ1-1; D gene uncertain. The germline V gene encodes CDR1 MNHEY and CDR2 SVGAGI. V was shortened by 8 bases and J by 6 bases, with 10 bases between the two germline ends. The CDR3 extends over 11 amino acids. CDR3 region: CASGVSPEAFF. The CDR3 DNA sequence: TGTGCCAGCGGGGTATCCCCTGAAGCTTTCTTT.

The chain is built from TRBV9 and TRBJ2-4, with 9 positions matching TRBD2. The CDR3 covers 18 residues. The V and J ends lost 2 bases and 0 bases, in that order; junction bases with no gene match: 9. Looked up from germline, CDR1 is SGDLS and CDR2 is YYNGEE. CDR3 sequence: CASSVWASGEQAKNIQYF. In DNA, the CDR3 is TGTGCCAGCAGCGTTTGGGCTAGCGGGGAACAAGCCAAAAACATTCAGTACTTC. Filled out from reference TRBV9 and TRBJ2-4, the complete variable domain reads DSGVTQTPKHLITATGQRVTLRCSPRSGDLSVYWYQQSLDQGLQFLIQYYNGEERAKGNILERFSAQQFPDLHSELNLSSLELGDSALYFCASSVWASGEQAKNIQYFGAGTRLSVL.

This clone was seen only once. The chain combines TRBV25-1 with TRBJ1-1; D is possibly TRBD1 (6 bases). The CDR3 spans 14 residues. Between the trimmed V and J ends, which lost 5 bases and 0 bases, there was a span of 10 bases. The germline gives CDR1 MGHDK, CDR2 SYGVNS. CDR3 sequence: CASSLQGVNTEAFF. The CDR3 coding sequence is TGTGCCAGCAGTTTACAGGGAGTGAACACTGAAGCTTTCTTT.

Remarks on this clone: This CDR3 is also generated by other DNA sequences in the sample. The chain couples TRBV4-2 to TRBJ2-5; 7 nucleotides match TRBD2. This CDR3 has 13 amino acids. Germline trimming cut 4 bases from V and 5 bases from J; bases unmatched to any gene: 4. Germline V gene lookup returns CDR1 LGHNA and CDR2 YNFKEQ. CDR3 in amino acids: CASSPLGGETQYF. In nucleotides, the CDR3 is TGTGCCAGCAGCCCTTTGGGGGGGGAGACCCAGTACTTC.

This chain links TRBV7-3 with TRBJ2-7, with 7 bases lining up with TRBD1. CDR3 size: 13 residues. Per germline, CDR1 SGHTA and CDR2 FQGTGA. Losses at the gene ends were 5 bases for V and 1 base for J; bases not matched to a gene: 2. The CDR3 protein is CASSAGGSYEQYF. As DNA, the CDR3 is TGTGCCAGCAGCGCAGGGGGTTCCTACGAGCAGTACTTC.

This clone was detected only once. The V call is TRBV4-3, the J call TRBJ1-6; D not resolved. The ends were cut back, 3 bases at V and 6 bases at J, with 3 bases in the middle. Germline values: CDR1 LGHNA, CDR2 YSLEER. CDR3 length: 12 residues. CDR3 loop: CASSQLNSPLHF. CDR3 in DNA: TGCGCCAGCAGCCAGCTTAATTCACCCCTCCACTTT.

The chain uses TRBV10-3 and TRBJ2-1, with 8 bases fitting TRBD1. This CDR3 contains 14 residues. Trimming at V came to 10 bases and at J to 0 bases, leaving 5 bases not matched to a gene. The germline V gene has CDR1 ENHRY and CDR2 SYGVKD. CDR3 DNA: TGTGCCAGCGACAGGGGACGCTCCTACAATGAGCAGTTCTTC. Translation: CASDRGRSYNEQFF.

The J gene is TRBJ2-7, the V gene TRBV5-6; D remains ambiguous. Per the germline V gene, CDR1 is SGHDT and CDR2 is YYEEEE. Trimming left V 3 bases short and J 4 bases short, with 8 bases between. The CDR3 spans 12 residues. The CDR3, as DNA: TGTGCCAGCAGCTATCACCTTTACGAGCAGTACTTC. As protein: CASSYHLYEQYF.

The chain employs TRBV20-1 and TRBJ2-7; D is ambiguous. The CDR3 has 16 amino acids. V lost 3 bases and J lost 4, with 22 bases in between. CDR1 DFQATT and CDR2 SNEGSKA come from the germline V gene (reference sequence). The CDR3 loop is CSASLASGSRRYEQYF. The CDR3 bases are TGCAGTGCTAGTCTGGCCTCAGGCTCAAGACGGTACGAGCAGTACTTC.

The rearrangement uses TRBV6-1 and TRBJ1-2; 8 bases are a match to TRBD1. The CDR3 sequence is 15 residues long. CDR1 MNHNS and CDR2 SASEGT come from the germline V gene. With 2 bases clipped from V and 4 bases from J, the junction kept 6 bases outside the gene matches. CDR3 region: CASSEFLGQGYGYTF. The DNA of the CDR3 is TGTGCCAGCAGTGAATTCCTTGGACAGGGCTATGGCTACACCTTC.